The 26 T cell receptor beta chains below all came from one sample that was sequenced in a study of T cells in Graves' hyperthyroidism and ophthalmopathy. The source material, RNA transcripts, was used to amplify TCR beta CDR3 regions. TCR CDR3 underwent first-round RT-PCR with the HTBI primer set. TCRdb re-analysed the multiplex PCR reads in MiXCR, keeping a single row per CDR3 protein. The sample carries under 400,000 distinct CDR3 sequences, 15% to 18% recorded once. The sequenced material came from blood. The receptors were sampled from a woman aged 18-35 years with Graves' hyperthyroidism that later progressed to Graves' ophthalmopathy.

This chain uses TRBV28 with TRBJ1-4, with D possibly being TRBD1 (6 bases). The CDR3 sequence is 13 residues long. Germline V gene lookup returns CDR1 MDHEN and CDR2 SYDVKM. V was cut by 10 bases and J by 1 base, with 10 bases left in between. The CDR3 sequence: CATKGGTNEKLFF. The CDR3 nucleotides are TGTGCCACAAAAGGGGGAACTAATGAAAAACTGTTTTTT.

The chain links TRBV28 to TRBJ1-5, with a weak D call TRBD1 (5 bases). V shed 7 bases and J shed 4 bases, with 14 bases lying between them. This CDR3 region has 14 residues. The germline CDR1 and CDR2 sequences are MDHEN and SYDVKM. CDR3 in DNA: TGTGCCAGCATCCGAGGGGCGCCGAATCAGCCCCAGCATTTT. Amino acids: CASIRGAPNQPQHF.

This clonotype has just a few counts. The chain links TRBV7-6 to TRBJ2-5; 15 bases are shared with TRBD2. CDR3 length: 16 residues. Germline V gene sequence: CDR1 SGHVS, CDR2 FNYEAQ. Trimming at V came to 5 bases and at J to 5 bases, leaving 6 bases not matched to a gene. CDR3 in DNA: TGTGCCAGCAGCCAGGGACTAGCGGGAGGACGGGAGACCCAGTACTTC. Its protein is CASSQGLAGGRETQYF.

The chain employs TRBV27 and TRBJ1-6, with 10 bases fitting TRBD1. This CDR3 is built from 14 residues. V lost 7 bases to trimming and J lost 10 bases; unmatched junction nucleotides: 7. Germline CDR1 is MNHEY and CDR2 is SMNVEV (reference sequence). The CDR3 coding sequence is TGTGCCAGCAAACCCGGGACAGGGGTGTCACCCCTCCACTTT. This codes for CASKPGTGVSPLHF.

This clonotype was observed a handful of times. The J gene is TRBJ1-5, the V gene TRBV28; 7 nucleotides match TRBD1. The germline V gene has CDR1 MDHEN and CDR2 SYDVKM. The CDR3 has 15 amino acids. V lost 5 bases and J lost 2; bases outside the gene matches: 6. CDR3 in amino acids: CASSLRDSRNQPQHF. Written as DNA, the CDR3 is TGTGCCAGCAGTCTTCGGGACAGCCGCAATCAGCCCCAGCATTTT. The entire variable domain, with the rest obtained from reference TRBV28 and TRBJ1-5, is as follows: DVKVTQSSRYLVKRTGEKVFLECVQDMDHENMFWYRQDPGLGLRLIYFSYDVKMKEKGDIPEGYSVSREKKERFSLILESASTNQTSMYLCASSLRDSRNQPQHFGDGTRLSIL.

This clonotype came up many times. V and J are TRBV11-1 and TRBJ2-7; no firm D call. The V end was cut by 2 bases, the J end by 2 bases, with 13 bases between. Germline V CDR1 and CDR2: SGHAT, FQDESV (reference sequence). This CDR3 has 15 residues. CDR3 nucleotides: TGTGCCAGCAGCTTATCTGATGGGTATGCCTACGAGCAGTACTTC. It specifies CASSLSDGYAYEQYF.

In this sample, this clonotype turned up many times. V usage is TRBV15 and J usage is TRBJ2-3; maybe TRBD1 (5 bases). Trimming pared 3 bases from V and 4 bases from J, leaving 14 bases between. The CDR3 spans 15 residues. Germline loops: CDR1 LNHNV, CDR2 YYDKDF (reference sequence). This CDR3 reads CATSSGDSRADTQYF. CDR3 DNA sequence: TGTGCCACCAGCAGCGGAGACAGTCGAGCAGATACGCAGTATTTT.

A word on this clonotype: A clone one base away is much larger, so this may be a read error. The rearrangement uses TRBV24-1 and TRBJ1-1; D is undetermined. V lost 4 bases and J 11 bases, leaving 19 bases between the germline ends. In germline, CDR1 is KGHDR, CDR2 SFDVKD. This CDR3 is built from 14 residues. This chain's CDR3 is CATSEAGIGREAFF. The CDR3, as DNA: TGTGCCACCAGTGAAGCAGGCATAGGTCGGGAGGCTTTCTTT.

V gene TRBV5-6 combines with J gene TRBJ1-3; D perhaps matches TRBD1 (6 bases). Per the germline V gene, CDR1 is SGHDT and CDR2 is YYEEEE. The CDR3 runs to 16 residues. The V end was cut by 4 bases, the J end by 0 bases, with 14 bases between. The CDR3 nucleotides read TGTGCCAGCAGCGTTGACAGGACAACCTCTGGAAACACCATATATTTT. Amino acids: CASSVDRTTSGNTIYF.

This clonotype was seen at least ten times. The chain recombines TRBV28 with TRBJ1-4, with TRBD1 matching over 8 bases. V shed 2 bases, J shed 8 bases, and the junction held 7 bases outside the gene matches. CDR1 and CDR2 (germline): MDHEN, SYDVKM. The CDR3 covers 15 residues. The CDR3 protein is CASSLGQGRSEKLFF. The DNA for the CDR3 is TGTGCCAGCAGTTTAGGACAGGGACGGTCGGAAAAACTGTTTTTT.

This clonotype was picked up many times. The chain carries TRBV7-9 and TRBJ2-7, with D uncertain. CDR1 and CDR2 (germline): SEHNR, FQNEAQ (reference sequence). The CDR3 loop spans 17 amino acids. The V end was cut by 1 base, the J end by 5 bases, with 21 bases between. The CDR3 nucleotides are TGTGCCAGCAGCTTAGGGCAGTATGGGTCTGGGCTCAACGAGCAGTACTTC. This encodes CASSLGQYGSGLNEQYF.

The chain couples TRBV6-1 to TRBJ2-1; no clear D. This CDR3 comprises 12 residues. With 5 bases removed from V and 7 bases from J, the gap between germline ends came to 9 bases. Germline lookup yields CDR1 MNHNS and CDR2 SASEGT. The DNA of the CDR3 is TGTGCCAGCAGTTCCCACCAGAATGAGCAGTTCTTC. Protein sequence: CASSSHQNEQFF.

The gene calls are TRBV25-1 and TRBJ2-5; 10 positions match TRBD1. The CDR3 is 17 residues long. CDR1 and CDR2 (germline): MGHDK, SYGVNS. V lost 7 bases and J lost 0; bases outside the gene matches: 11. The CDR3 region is CASTTLPGTGDQETQYF. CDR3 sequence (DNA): TGTGCCAGCACCACGCTTCCCGGGACAGGGGACCAAGAGACCCAGTACTTC.

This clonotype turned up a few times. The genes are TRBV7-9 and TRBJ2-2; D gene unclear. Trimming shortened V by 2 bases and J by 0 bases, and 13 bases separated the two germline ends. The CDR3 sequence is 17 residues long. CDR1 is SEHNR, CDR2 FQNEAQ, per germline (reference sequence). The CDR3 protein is CASSLRKGTSNTGELFF. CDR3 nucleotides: TGTGCCAGCAGCTTAAGGAAGGGAACGTCGAACACCGGGGAGCTGTTTTTT.

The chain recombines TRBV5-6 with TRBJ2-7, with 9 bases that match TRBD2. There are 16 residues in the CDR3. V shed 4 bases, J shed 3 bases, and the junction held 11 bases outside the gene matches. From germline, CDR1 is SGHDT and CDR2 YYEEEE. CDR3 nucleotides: TGTGCCAGCAGCCCCCGTCGGGTAGCGGGAGTCTACGAGCAGTACTTC. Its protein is CASSPRRVAGVYEQYF.

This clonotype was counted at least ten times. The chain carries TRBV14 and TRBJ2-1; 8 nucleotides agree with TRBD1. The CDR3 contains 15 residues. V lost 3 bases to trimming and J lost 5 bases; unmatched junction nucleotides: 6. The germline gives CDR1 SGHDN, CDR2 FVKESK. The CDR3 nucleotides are TGTGCCAGCAGCCACCCACCGACAGGGGACAATGAGCAGTTCTTC. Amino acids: CASSHPPTGDNEQFF.

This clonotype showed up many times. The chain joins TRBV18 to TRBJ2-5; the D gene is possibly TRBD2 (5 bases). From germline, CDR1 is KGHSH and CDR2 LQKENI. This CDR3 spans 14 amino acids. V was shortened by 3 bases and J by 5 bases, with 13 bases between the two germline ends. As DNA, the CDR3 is TGTGCCAGCTCACCTGGCGGACTTAGGGAGACCCAGTACTTC. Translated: CASSPGGLRETQYF.

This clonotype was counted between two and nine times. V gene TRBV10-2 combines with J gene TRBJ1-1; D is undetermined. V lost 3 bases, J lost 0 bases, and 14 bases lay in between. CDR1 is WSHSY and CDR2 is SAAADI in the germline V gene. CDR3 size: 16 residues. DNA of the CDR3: TGCGCCAGCAGTGAAAGAATCAGGCCGATGAACACTGAAGCTTTCTTT. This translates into CASSERIRPMNTEAFF.

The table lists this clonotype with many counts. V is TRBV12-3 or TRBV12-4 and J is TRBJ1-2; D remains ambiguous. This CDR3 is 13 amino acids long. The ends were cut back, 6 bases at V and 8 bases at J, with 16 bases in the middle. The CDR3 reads CASSRIAAEGYTF. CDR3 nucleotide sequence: TGTGCCAGCAGCCGGATAGCTGCGGAGGGCTACACCTTC.

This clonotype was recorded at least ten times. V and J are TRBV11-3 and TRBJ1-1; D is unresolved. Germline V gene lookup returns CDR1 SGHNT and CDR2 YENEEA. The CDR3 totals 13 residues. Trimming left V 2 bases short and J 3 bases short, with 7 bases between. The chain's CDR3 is CASSLMADTEAFF. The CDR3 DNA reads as TGTGCCAGCAGCTTAATGGCGGACACTGAAGCTTTCTTT. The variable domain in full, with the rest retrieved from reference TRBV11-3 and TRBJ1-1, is EAGVVQSPRYKIIEKKQPVAFWCNPISGHNTLYWYLQNLGQGPELLIRYENEEAVDDSQLPKDRFSAERLKGVDSTLKIQPAELGDSAVYLCASSLMADTEAFFGQGTRLTVV.

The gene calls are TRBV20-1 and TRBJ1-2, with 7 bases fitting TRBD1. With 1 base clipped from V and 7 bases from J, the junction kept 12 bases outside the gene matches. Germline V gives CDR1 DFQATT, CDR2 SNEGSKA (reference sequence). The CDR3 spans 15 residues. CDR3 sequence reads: CSARAPGRGLSGYTF. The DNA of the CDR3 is TGCAGTGCTAGAGCCCCCGGTAGGGGGCTTTCTGGCTACACCTTC.

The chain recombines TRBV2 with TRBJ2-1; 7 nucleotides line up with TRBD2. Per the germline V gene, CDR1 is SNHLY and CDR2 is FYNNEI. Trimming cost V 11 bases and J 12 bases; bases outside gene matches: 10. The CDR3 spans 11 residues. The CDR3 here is CAGRAEGLQFF. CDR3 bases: TGTGCCGGGAGGGCCGAGGGACTGCAGTTCTTC. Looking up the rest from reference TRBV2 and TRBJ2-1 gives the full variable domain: EPEVTQTPSHQVTQMGQEVILRCVPISNHLYFYWYRQILGQKVEFLVSFYNNEISEKSEIFDDQFSVERPDGSNFTLKIRSTKLEDSAMYFCAGRAEGLQFFGPGTRLTVL.

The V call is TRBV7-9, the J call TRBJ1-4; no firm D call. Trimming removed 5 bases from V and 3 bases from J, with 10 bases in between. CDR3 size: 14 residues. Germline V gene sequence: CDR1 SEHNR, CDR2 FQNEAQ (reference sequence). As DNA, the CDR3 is TGTGCCAGCAGCCTGACGGTTTCTAATGAAAAACTGTTTTTT. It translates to CASSLTVSNEKLFF.

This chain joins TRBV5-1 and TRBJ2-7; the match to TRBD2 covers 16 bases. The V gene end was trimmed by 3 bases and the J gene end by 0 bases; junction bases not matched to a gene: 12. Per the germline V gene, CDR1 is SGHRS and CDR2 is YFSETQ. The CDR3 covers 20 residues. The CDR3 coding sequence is TGCGCCAGCAGCTCACCGGGACTAGCGGGAGGGCCGACGGGCTCCTACGAGCAGTACTTC. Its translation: CASSSPGLAGGPTGSYEQYF.

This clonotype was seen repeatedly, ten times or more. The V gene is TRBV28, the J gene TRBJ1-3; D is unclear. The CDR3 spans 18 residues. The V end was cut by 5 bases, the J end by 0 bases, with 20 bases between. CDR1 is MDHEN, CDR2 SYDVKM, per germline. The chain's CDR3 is CASSPLREFTYSGNTIYF. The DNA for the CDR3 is TGTGCCAGCAGTCCACTGAGGGAGTTCACTTACTCTGGAAACACCATATATTTT.

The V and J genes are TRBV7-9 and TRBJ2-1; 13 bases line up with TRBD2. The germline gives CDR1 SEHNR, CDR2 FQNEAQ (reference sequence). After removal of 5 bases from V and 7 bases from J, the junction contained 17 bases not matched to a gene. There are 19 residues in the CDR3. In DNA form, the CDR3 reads TGTGCCAGCAGCCCGAGATCTCAGACTAGCGGGAGGCGGCCGAATGAGCAGTTCTTC. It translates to CASSPRSQTSGRRPNEQFF.